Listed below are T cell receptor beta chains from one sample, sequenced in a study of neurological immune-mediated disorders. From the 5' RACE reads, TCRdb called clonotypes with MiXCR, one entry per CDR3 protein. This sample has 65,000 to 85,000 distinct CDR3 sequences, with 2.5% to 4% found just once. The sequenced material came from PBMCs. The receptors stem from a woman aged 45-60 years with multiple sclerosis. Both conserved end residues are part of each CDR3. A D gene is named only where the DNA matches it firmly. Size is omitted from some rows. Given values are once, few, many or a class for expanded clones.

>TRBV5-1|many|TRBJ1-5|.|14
TGCGCCAGCAGCTTGGACGGGGCGGATCAGCCCCAGCATTTT
CASSLDGADQPQHF
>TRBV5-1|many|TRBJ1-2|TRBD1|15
TGCGCCAGCTGTGAGACAGGGTTCATCGGTCAAGGCTACACCTTC
CASCETGFIGQGYTF
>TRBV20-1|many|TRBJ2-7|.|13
TGCAGTGCTCCGCCAAGTTACTCCTACGAGCAGTACTTC
CSAPPSYSYEQYF
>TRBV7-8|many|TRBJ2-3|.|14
TGTGCCAGCAGCTCCCCTACCGGGGCAGATACGCAGTATTTT
CASSSPTGADTQYF
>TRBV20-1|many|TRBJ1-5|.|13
TGCAGTGCAAACCCGGACGGGACCGGCCCCCAGCATTTT
CSANPDGTGPQHF
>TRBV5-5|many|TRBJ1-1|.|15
TGTGCCAGCAGCCACCAAGGACGGGTGAACACTGAAGCTTTCTTT
CASSHQGRVNTEAFF
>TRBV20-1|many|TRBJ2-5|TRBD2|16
TGCAGTGCTAGAGACCCTAGCGGGGGTAAAAAAGAGACCCAGTACTTC
CSARDPSGGKKETQYF
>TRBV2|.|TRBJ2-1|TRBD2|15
TGTGCCAGCAGTGGGGGACTAGCGGGTTACAATGAGCAGTTCTTC
CASSGGLAGYNEQFF
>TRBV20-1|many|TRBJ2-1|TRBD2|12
TGCAGTGCGGGGGGGAAATACAATGAGCAGTTCTTC
CSAGGKYNEQFF
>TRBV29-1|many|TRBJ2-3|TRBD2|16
TGCAGCGTTGGCCCCTGGACTAGCGGGGCCACAGATACGCAGTATTTT
CSVGPWTSGATDTQYF
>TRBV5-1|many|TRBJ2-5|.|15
TGCGCCAGCACCAATTTGGGAGGGACAGCCGAGACCCAGTACTTC
CASTNLGGTAETQYF
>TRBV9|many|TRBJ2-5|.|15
TGTGCCAGCAGCGTAGTTGCGGGGGCCCAAGAGACCCAGTACTTC
CASSVVAGAQETQYF
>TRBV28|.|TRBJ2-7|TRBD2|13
TGTGCCAGCAACCAGCGGGGGCTCAAAGAGCAGTACTTC
CASNQRGLKEQYF
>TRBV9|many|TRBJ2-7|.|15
TGTGCCAGCAGCGTAGACGGGAGCGGAAGGAGCGAGCAGTACTTC
CASSVDGSGRSEQYF
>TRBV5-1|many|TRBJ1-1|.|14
TGCGCCAGCAGCTTGGACAACGTTGGCACTGAAGCTTTCTTT
CASSLDNVGTEAFF
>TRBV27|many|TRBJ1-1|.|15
TGTGCCAGCAGTTTATCACCGACGGGAACCACTGAAGCTTTCTTT
CASSLSPTGTTEAFF
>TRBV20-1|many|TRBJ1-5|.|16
TGCAGTGCTAGAGACAGAGTAAAGGGGGGAAATCAGCCCCAGCATTTT
CSARDRVKGGNQPQHF
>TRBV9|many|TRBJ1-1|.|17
TGTGCCAGCAGCGTAGTTGTTAGGGGTCGGAAGGACACTGAAGCTTTCTTT
CASSVVVRGRKDTEAFF
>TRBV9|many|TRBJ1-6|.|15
TGTGCCAGCAGCGAGGAGGGTTGGTATAATTCACCCCTCCACTTT
CASSEEGWYNSPLHF
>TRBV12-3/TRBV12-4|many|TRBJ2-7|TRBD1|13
TGTGCCAGCAGACAGGGGGCTAACTACGAGCAGTACTTC
CASRQGANYEQYF
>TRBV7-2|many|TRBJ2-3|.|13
TGTGCCAGCAGCCCTACAGGGCAGGGTACGCAGTATTTT
CASSPTGQGTQYF
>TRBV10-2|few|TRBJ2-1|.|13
TGCGCCAGCAGTGAGTCAGAATACAATGAGCAGTTCTTC
CASSESEYNEQFF
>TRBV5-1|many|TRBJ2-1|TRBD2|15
TGCGCCAGCAGCTTGTTAGCGGGAGGCGACAATGAGCAGTTCTTC
CASSLLAGGDNEQFF
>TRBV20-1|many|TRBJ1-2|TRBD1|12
TGCAGTGCTGGCAGGGGGTTCTATGGCTACACCTTC
CSAGRGFYGYTF
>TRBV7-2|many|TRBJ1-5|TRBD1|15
TGTGCCAGCAGCCTACAGACAGGGGGCAATCAGCCCCAGCATTTT
CASSLQTGGNQPQHF
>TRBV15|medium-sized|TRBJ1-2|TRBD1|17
TGTGCCACCAGCAGAGAGGGACAGGGGAAGCCTAACTATGGCTACACCTTC
CATSREGQGKPNYGYTF
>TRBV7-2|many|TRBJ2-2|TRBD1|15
TGTGCCAGCAGCAGGGACAGCTCGAACACCGGGGAGCTGTTTTTT
CASSRDSSNTGELFF
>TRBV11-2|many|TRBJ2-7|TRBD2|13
TGTGCCAGCAGTCCTAGCGGGTGGTACGAGCAGTACTTC
CASSPSGWYEQYF
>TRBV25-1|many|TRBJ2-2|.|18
TGTGCCAGCAGTGAATTAGTGCGGGGACGATACACCACCGGGGAGCTGTTTTTT
CASSELVRGRYTTGELFF
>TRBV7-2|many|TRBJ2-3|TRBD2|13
TGTGCCAGCAGCTTAGGGGACTACCGGCCGCAGTATTTT
CASSLGDYRPQYF
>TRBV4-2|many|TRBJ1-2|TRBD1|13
TGTGCCAGCAGGGGGGGACAGTTCTATGGCTACACCTTC
CASRGGQFYGYTF
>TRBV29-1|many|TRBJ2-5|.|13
TGCAGCGTTCTGCGCGATTCCCAAGAGACCCAGTACTTC
CSVLRDSQETQYF
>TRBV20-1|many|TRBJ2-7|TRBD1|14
TGCAGTGCTAGCTCTGGACAGGGATTCTACGAGCAGTACTTC
CSASSGQGFYEQYF
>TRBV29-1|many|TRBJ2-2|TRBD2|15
TGCAGCGGTCTACAGGTAGCGGGAAACACCGGGGAGCTGTTTTTT
CSGLQVAGNTGELFF
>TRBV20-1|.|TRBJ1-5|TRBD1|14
TGCAGTGCTAGCGGGTTGGGGACAGATCAGCCCCAGAATTTT
CSASGLGTDQPQNF
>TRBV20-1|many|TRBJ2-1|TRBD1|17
TGCAGTGCTAGTACCTTTCCCGGGACAGGAAAAGACAATGAGCAGTTCTTC
CSASTFPGTGKDNEQFF
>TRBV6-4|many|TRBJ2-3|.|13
TGTGCCAGCAGTGACTCTCGCGTGGATACGCAGTATTTT
CASSDSRVDTQYF
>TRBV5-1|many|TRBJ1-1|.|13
TGCGCCAGCTGCCCAGGGCTGAACACTGAAGCTTTCTTT
CASCPGLNTEAFF
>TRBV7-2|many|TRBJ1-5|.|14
TGTGCCAGCAGCTCGACAAATAGCAATCAGCCCCAGCATTTT
CASSSTNSNQPQHF
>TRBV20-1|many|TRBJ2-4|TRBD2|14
TGCAGTGCTAGCCGGGGGGGCGCCTCGGACATTCAGTACTTC
CSASRGGASDIQYF
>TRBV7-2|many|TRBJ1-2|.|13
TGTGCCAGCAGCTTAGGCCGGCCCTATGGCTACACCTTC
CASSLGRPYGYTF
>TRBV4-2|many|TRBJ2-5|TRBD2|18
TGTGCCAGCAGCCCGCAAGTCTTACCGGGAGGGCCGGGAGAGACCCAGTACTTC
CASSPQVLPGGPGETQYF
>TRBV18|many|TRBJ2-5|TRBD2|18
TGTGCCAGCTCACCGACTCCCTATGGGGGAGGGCCACGAGAGACCCAGTACTTC
CASSPTPYGGGPRETQYF
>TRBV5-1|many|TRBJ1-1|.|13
TGCGCCAGCAGGGTTGGACAGAACACTGAAGCTTTCTTT
CASRVGQNTEAFF
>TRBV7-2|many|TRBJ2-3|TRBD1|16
TGTGCCAGCAGATTTGACAGGGTCCCTTCTTCAGATACGCAGTATTTT
CASRFDRVPSSDTQYF
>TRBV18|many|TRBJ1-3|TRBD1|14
TGTGCCAGCTCACCCGGGACAGCAGGAAACACCATATATTTT
CASSPGTAGNTIYF
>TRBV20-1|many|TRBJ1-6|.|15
TGCAGTGCCTCCTCCCGGGGCGGGGAGAATTCACCCCTCCACTTT
CSASSRGGENSPLHF
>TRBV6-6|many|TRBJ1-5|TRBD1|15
TGTGCCAGCAGTTCAGGGACAGGGTTTCGACAGCCCCAGCATTTT
CASSSGTGFRQPQHF
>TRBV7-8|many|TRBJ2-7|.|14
TGTGCCAGCAGCTTAACCGGGACAAAAGGCGAGCAGTACTTC
CASSLTGTKGEQYF
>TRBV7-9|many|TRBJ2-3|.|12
TGTGCCAGCAGCCCGTCCCTGACCCCGGGGGATTTT
CASSPSLTPGDF
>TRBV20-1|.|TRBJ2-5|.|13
TGCAGTGATAGGGGGGACCACCAAGAGACCCAGTACTTC
CSDRGDHQETQYF
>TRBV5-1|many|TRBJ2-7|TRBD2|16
TGCGCCAGCAGCCCCAGGGTCGGACTAGCGGGAGACGAGCAGTACTTC
CASSPRVGLAGDEQYF
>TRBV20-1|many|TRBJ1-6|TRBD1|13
TGCAGTGCACAGGGGACTAATAATTCACCCCTCCACTTT
CSAQGTNNSPLHF
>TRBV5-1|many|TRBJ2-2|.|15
TGCGCCAGCAGCTTGGACAGGGTTCCCACCGGGGAGCTGTTTTTT
CASSLDRVPTGELFF
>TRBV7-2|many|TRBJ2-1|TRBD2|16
TGTGCCAGCAGCAAAGGGACTAGCGGGGAGTACAATGAGCAGTTCTTC
CASSKGTSGEYNEQFF
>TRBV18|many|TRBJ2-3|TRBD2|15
TGTGCCAGCTCACCAGGCGGGGGGAGCACAGATACGCAGTATTTT
CASSPGGGSTDTQYF
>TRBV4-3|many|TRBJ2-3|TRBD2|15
TGCGCCAGCAGCTACGGGGGGGGCAACACAGATACGCAGTATTTT
CASSYGGGNTDTQYF
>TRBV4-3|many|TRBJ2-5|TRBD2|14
TGCGCCAGCAGCCAAGATACTAGCGGAAAGACCCAGTACTTC
CASSQDTSGKTQYF
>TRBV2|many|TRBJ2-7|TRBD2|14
TGTGCCAGCAGACTAGCGGAAAGCTCCTACGAGCAGTACTTC
CASRLAESSYEQYF